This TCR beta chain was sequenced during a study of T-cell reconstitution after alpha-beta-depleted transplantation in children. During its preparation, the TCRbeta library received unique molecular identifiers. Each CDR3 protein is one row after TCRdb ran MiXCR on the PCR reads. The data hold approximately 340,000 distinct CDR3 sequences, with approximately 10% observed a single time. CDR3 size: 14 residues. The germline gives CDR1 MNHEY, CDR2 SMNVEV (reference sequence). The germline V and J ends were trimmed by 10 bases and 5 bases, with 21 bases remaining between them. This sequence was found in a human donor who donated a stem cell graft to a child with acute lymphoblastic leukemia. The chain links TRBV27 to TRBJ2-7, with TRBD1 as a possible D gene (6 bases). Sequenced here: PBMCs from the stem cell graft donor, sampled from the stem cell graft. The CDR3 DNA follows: TGTGCCACCTCGCGCAAGGCCAGGGGAGACGAGCAGTACTTC. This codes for CATSRKARGDEQYF.